This T cell receptor beta chain was observed in a study of T-cell memory formation after mild COVID-19. The study's findings and limits: Later expanders leaned toward CD4+, whereas clones contracting from day 15 to 85 were balanced CD4/CD8.

Looked up from germline, CDR1 is SGHDT and CDR2 is YYEEEE. V lost 3 bases and J 3 bases, leaving 3 bases between the germline ends. The CDR3 loop spans 11 amino acids. On this clonotype: No antigen is known for it.

TCRdb processed the 5' RACE reads anew with MiXCR; each CDR3 protein has one entry. The sample yields 200,000 to 250,000 distinct CDR3 sequences, roughly 10% seen once. The source of this sequence is a man younger than 35 who had mild COVID-19 (a few samples of this study predate the infection). Cell type and time point are not known. Sequencing used PBMCs or a T cell subset sorted from them (not recorded which). The chain combines TRBV5-6 with TRBJ1-1; D gene uncertain. CDR3: CASSYHTEAFF. The CDR3 region has the DNA TGTGCCAGCAGCTACCACACTGAAGCTTTCTTT. The full variable domain, with the rest looked up from reference TRBV5-6 and TRBJ1-1, is DAGVTQSPTHLIKTRGQQVTLRCSPKSGHDTVSWYQQALGQGPQFIFQYYEEEERQRGNFPDRFSGHQFPNYSSELNVNALLLGDSALYLCASSYHTEAFFGQGTRLTVV.